The 2 T cell receptor beta chains reported below all come from one sample, sequenced in a study of CD8 T cells in Susac syndrome. Random hexamers were used to reverse transcribe 0.5 to 1 ug of RNA. A single record per CDR3 protein comes from TCRdb applying MiXCR to the immunoSEQ multiplex PCR reads. The sample shows 180,000 or so distinct CDR3 sequences, 85% to 95% of them seen only once. The sequenced material came from CD4+ T cells from PBMCs. The receptors were gathered from a human donor in good health.

The chain recombines TRBV12-3 or TRBV12-4 with TRBJ2-4, with 7 bases lining up with TRBD2. The CDR3 spans 14 residues. The trim removed 3 bases at V and 5 bases at J, leaving 4 bases unmatched. This chain's CDR3 is CASSLRLAENIQYF. CDR3 nucleotide sequence: TGTGCCAGCAGTTTGAGGCTAGCGGAAAACATTCAGTACTTC.

The chain combines TRBV23-1 with TRBJ1-5; D is possibly TRBD1 (5 bases). TRBV23-1 is an ORF; its function is uncertain. The CDR3 spans 16 residues. Trimming pared 8 bases from V and 0 bases from J, leaving 17 bases between. CDR3 nucleotide sequence: TGCGCCAGCCGCCAACACCGGGACGGTAGCAATCAGCCCCAGCATTTT. Translation gives CASRQHRDGSNQPQHF.